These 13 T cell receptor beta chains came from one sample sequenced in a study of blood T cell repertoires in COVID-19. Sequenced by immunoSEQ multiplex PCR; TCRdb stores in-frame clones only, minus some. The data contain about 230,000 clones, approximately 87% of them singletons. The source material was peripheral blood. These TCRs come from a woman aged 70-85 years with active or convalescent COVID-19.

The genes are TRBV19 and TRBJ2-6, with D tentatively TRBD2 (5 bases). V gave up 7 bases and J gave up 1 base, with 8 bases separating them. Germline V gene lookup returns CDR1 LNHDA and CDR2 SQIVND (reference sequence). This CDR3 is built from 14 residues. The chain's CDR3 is CASKRLSGANVLTF. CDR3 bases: TGTGCCAGTAAGCGGCTTTCTGGGGCCAACGTCCTGACTTTC.

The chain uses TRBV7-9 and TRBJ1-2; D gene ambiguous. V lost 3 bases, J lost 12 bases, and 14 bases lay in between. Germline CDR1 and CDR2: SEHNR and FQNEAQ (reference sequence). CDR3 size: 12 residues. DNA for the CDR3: TGTGCCAGCAGCTTGAAGCCCGAGCCGGACACCTTC. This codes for CASSLKPEPDTF.

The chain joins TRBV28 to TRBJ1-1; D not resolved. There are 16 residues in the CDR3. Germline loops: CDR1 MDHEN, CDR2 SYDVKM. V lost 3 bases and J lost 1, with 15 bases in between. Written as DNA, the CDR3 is TGTGCCAGCAGTTTCCCCGCGTGGTCAGGGAACACTGAAGCTTTCTTT. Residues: CASSFPAWSGNTEAFF.

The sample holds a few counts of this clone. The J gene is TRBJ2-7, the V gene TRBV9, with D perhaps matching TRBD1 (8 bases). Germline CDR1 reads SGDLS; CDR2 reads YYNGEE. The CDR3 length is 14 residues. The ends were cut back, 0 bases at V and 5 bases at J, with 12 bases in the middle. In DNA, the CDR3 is TGTGCCAGCAGCGTAGGACAGGGGAGGGACGAGCAGTACTTC. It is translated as CASSVGQGRDEQYF.

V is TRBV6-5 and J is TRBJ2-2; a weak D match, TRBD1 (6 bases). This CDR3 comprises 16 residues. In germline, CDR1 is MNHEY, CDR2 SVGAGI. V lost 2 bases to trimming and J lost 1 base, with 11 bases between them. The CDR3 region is CASSYGRGRNTGELFF. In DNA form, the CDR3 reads TGTGCCAGCAGTTACGGCAGGGGTAGGAACACCGGGGAGCTGTTTTTT.

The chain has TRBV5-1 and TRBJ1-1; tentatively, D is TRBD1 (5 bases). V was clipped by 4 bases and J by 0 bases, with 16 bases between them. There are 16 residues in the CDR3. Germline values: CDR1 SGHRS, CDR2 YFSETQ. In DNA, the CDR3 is TGCGCCAGCAGCCCGGGGGACGTCATAATGAACACTGAAGCTTTCTTT. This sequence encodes CASSPGDVIMNTEAFF.

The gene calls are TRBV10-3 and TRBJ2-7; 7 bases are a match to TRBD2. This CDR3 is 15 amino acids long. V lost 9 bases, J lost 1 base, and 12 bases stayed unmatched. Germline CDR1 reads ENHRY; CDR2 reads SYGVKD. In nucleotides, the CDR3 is TGTGCCATTTCCTCGACTAGCACCCAATCCTACGAGCAGTACTTC. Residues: CAISSTSTQSYEQYF.

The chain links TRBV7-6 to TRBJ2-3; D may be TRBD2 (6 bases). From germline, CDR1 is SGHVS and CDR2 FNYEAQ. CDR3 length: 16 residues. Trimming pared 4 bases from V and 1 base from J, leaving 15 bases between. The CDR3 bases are TGTGCCAGCAGCTCTCTTGGGGGGTCTGGCACAGATACGCAGTATTTT. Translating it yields CASSSLGGSGTDTQYF.

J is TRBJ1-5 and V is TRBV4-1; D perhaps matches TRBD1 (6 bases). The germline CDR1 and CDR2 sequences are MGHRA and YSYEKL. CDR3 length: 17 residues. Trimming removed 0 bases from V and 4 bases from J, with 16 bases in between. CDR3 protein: CASSQDGATGPNQPQHF. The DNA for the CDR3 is TGCGCCAGCAGCCAAGATGGGGCGACAGGTCCTAATCAGCCCCAGCATTTT.

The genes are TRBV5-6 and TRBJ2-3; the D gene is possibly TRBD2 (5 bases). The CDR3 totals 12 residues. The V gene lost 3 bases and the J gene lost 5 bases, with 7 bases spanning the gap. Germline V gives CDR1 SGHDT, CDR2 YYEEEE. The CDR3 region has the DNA TGTGCCAGCAGCTCAGAGGGAGATACGCAGTATTTT. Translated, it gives CASSSEGDTQYF.

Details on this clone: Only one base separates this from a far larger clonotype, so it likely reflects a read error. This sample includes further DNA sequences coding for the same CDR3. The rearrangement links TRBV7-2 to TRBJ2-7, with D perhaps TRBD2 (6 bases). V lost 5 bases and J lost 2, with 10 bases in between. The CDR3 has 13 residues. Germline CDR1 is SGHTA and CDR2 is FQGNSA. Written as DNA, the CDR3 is TGTGCCAGCAGCCGGGACTGGGCCTACGAGCAGTACTTC. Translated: CASSRDWAYEQYF.

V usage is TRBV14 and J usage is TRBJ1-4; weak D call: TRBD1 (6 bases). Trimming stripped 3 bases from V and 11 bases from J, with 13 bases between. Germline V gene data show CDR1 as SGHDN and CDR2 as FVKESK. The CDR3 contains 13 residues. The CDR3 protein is CASSHVPGVKLFF. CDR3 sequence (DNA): TGTGCCAGCAGCCATGTACCAGGGGTGAAACTGTTTTTT. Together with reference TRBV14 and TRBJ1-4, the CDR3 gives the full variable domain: EAGVTQFPSHSVIEKGQTVTLRCDPISGHDNLYWYRRVMGKEIKFLLHFVKESKQDESGMPNNRFLAERTGGTYSTLKVQPAELEDSGVYFCASSHVPGVKLFFGSGTQLSVL.

For the CDR3, the DNA is TGTGCCAGCAGCCGCGGACAGAACAATGAGCAGTTCTTC. Encoded protein: CASSRGQNNEQFF. This chain uses TRBV7-6 with TRBJ2-1; tentatively, D is TRBD1 (6 bases). CDR1 SGHVS and CDR2 FNYEAQ come from the germline V gene. The CDR3 is 13 residues long. The V end lost 5 bases, the J end lost 5 bases, and 10 bases lay between the germline ends.